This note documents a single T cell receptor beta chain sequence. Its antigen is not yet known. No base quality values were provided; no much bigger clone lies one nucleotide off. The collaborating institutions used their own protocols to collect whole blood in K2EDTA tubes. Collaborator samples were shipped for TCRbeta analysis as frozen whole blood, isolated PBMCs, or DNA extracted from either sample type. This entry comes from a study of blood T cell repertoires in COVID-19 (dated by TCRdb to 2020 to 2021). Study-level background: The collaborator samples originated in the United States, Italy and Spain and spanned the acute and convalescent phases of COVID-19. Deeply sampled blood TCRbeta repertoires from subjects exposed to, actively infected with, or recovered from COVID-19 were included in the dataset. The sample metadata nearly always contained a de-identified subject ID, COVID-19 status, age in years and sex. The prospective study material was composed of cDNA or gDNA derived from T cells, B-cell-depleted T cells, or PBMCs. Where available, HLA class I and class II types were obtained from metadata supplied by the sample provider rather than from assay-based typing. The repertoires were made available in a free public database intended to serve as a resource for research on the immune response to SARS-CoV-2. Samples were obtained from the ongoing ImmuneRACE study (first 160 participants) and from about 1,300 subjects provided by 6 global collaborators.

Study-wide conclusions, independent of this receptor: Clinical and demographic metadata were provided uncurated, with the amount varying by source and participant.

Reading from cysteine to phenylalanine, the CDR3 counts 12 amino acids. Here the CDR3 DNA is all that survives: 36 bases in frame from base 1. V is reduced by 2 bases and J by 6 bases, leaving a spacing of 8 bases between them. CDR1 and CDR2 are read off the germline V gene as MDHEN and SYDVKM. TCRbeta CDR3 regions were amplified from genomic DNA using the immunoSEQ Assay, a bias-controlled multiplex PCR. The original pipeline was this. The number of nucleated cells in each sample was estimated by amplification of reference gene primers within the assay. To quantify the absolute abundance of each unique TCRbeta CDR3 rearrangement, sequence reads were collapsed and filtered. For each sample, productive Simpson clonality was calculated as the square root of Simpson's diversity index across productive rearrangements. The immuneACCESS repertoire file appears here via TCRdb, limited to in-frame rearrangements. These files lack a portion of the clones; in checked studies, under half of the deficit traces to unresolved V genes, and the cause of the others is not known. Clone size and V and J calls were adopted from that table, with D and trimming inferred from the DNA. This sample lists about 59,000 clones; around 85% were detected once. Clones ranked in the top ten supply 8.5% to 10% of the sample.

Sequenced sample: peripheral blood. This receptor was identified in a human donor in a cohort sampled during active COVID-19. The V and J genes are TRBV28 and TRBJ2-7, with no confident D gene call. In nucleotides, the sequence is TGTGCCAGCAGTTTAGCACTTCTCGAGCAGTACTTC. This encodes CASSLALLEQYF.